This is a list of T cell receptor beta chains from one sample in a study of control samples from healthy donors and cancer patients. The assay was immunoSEQ multiplex PCR, and TCRdb's table has in-frame clones only and misses some. The sample lists 120,000 to 150,000 clones, around 90% seen once, with around 4.7% in the top ten. The specimen was blood. All receptors come from a young man in good health. Both conserved end residues are part of each CDR3. A D gene is named only where the DNA matches it firmly. Clone size is not always given. Where it is, it says once, few, many or a class for expanded clones.

abundance,d_gene,j_gene,v_gene,CDR3aa,CDR3nt
-,-,TRBJ2-5,TRBV24-1,CATSAYYQETQYF,TGTGCCACCAGTGCGTACTACCAAGAGACCCAGTACTTC
-,TRBD2,TRBJ2-1,TRBV18,CASSQWTSGNEQFF,TGTGCCAGCTCACAATGGACTAGCGGCAATGAGCAGTTCTTC
-,-,TRBJ1-1,TRBV6-4,CASSAQWASNTEAFF,TGTGCCAGCAGTGCTCAATGGGCTTCGAACACTGAAGCTTTCTTT
-,-,TRBJ2-5,TRBV13,CASTRADGETQYF,TGTGCCAGCACCAGGGCCGACGGGGAGACCCAGTACTTC
-,-,TRBJ2-3,TRBV7-2,CASSRGGSDTQYF,TGTGCCAGCTCTCGAGGTGGATCAGATACGCAGTATTTT
-,TRBD2,TRBJ2-7,TRBV5-6,CASTPDGGRGYEQYF,TGTGCCAGCACTCCAGACGGCGGGAGGGGCTACGAGCAGTACTTC
-,TRBD2,TRBJ2-2,TRBV15,CATSREYGGARGELFF,TGTGCCACCAGCAGAGAATACGGGGGGGCCCGTGGGGAGCTGTTTTTT
-,TRBD1,TRBJ2-7,TRBV6-5,CASSYSSGQPVYEQYF,TGTGCCAGCAGTTACTCTTCGGGACAGCCCGTTTACGAGCAGTACTTC
-,-,TRBJ2-2,TRBV2,CASKVGPDTGELFF,TGTGCCAGCAAGGTGGGGCCGGATACCGGGGAGCTGTTTTTT
-,-,TRBJ1-6,TRBV3-1/TRBV3-2,CASSQGGTPYF,TGTGCCAGCAGCCAAGGCGGGACGCCTTACTTT
-,-,TRBJ1-5,TRBV4-1,CASSQRFGTVSNQPQHF,TGCGCCAGCAGCCAAAGATTCGGGACCGTTAGCAATCAGCCCCAGCATTTT
-,-,TRBJ2-4,TRBV5-1,CASSLQGNPAKNIQYF,TGCGCCAGCAGCTTGCAGGGGAATCCGGCCAAAAACATTCAGTACTTC
-,-,TRBJ1-2,TRBV9,CASSVRPNYGYTF,TGTGCCAGCAGCGTGAGACCAAACTATGGCTACACCTTC
-,-,TRBJ2-7,TRBV7-6,CASSRLKYDYEQYF,TGTGCCAGCAGCCGTCTTAAGTATGACTACGAGCAGTACTTC
medium-sized,-,TRBJ1-4,TRBV4-2,CASSQTTGGSGAEKLFF,TGTGCCAGCAGCCAAACCACTGGGGGATCCGGGGCGGAAAAACTGTTTTTT
-,TRBD1,TRBJ1-5,TRBV19,CASNPTGGGNQPQHF,TGTGCCAGTAATCCGACAGGGGGCGGCAATCAGCCCCAGCATTTT
once,-,TRBJ1-5,TRBV2,CASSAGPIQPQHF,TGTGCCAGCAGTGCAGGACCGATACAGCCCCAGCATTTT
-,TRBD1,TRBJ2-7,TRBV2,CASTEQGVSYEQYF,TGTGCCAGCACCGAGCAGGGGGTCTCCTACGAGCAGTACTTC
-,-,TRBJ2-1,TRBV25-1,CASSEPRGRNNEQFF,TGTGCCAGCAGTGAACCCCGCGGTCGAAACAATGAGCAGTTCTTC
-,-,TRBJ1-1,TRBV3-1/TRBV3-2,CASYASDHRNTEAFF,TGTGCCAGCTATGCGTCCGACCACAGGAACACTGAAGCTTTCTTT
-,TRBD1,TRBJ2-6,TRBV6-2/TRBV6-3,CASSYSPSGQGRAGANVLTF,TGTGCCAGCAGTTACTCCCCCTCGGGACAGGGGAGAGCTGGGGCCAACGTCCTGACTTTC
many,-,TRBJ2-3,TRBV5-1,CASSLAKHSSTDTQYF,TGCGCCAGCAGCTTGGCCAAGCATTCTAGCACAGATACGCAGTATTTT
once,-,TRBJ2-7,TRBV21-1,CASSKIGGGLVYEQYF,TGTGCCAGCAGCAAAATCGGGGGAGGGCTAGTCTACGAGCAGTACTTC
-,-,TRBJ1-5,TRBV6-1,CASSEWADSNQPQHF,TGTGCCAGCAGTGAATGGGCGGACAGCAATCAGCCCCAGCATTTT
-,-,TRBJ1-1,TRBV7-3,CASSLSGEANEAFF,TGTGCCAGCAGCTTATCTGGGGAGGCGAATGAAGCTTTCTTT
-,-,TRBJ2-2,TRBV5-1,CASSLGVRENTGELFF,TGCGCCAGCAGCTTGGGTGTGCGGGAGAACACCGGGGAGCTGTTTTTT
-,-,TRBJ2-1,TRBV28,CASSDGTNYNEQFF,TGTGCCAGCAGTGACGGGACCAACTACAATGAGCAGTTCTTC
-,-,TRBJ1-3,TRBV5-6,CASSTVGSGNTIYF,TGTGCCAGCAGCACCGTCGGCTCTGGAAACACCATATATTTT
-,TRBD1,TRBJ2-5,TRBV5-1,CASSSNTGARETQYF,TGCGCCAGCAGCTCAAACACAGGGGCCCGAGAGACCCAGTACTTC
once,-,TRBJ1-5,TRBV19,CASSIGGGGNQPQHF,TGTGCCAGTAGTATCGGGGGAGGGGGCAATCAGCCCCAGCATTTT
few,-,TRBJ2-7,TRBV25-1,CASSEDKYEQYF,TGTGCCAGCAGTGAGGACAAATACGAGCAGTACTTC
-,TRBD2,TRBJ2-7,TRBV6-2/TRBV6-3,CASSSGTSDKGEQYF,TGTGCCAGCAGTAGCGGGACTAGCGACAAAGGGGAGCAGTACTTC
-,TRBD1,TRBJ2-7,TRBV13,CASSGAGTGKSYEQYF,TGTGCCAGCAGCGGAGCCGGGACAGGGAAGTCCTACGAGCAGTACTTC
few,-,TRBJ1-1,TRBV25-1,CASRKGGVTEAFF,TGTGCCAGCAGGAAAGGGGGGGTCACTGAAGCTTTCTTT
-,-,TRBJ1-2,TRBV9,CASSVDSNYGYTF,TGTGCCAGCAGCGTAGACTCGAACTATGGCTACACCTTC
-,-,TRBJ1-2,TRBV24-1,CATSDSGLDYGYTF,TGTGCCACCAGTGATTCAGGATTGGACTATGGCTACACCTTC
-,-,TRBJ2-1,TRBV4-2,CASSQDLNGAFDNEQFF,TGTGCCAGCAGCCAAGATCTAAACGGGGCATTCGACAATGAGCAGTTCTTC
-,-,TRBJ2-2,TRBV18,CASSPQGTGELFF,TGTGCCAGCTCACCACAGGGTACCGGGGAGCTGTTTTTT
-,TRBD2,TRBJ2-1,TRBV6-5,CASSYSKLAEGNEQFF,TGTGCCAGCAGTTACTCGAAACTAGCGGAGGGGAATGAGCAGTTCTTC
-,TRBD2,TRBJ2-5,TRBV7-2,CASSPRASGRIETQYF,TGTGCCAGCAGCCCTAGGGCTAGCGGGAGGATAGAGACCCAGTACTTC
-,-,TRBJ2-4,TRBV19,CAGGLIRAIQYF,TGTGCCGGAGGACTCATTAGGGCCATTCAGTACTTC
-,TRBD2,TRBJ2-3,TRBV4-3,CASSHGLAGDTQYF,TGCGCCAGCAGCCACGGACTAGCGGGTGATACGCAGTATTTT
-,TRBD1,TRBJ1-1,TRBV3-1/TRBV3-2,CASSRQGGGEAFF,TGTGCCAGCAGCCGACAGGGGGGGGGTGAAGCTTTCTTT
-,TRBD1,TRBJ1-2,TRBV19,CASSISGTGSYGYTF,TGTGCCAGTAGTATTTCTGGGACAGGTTCCTATGGCTACACCTTC
once,TRBD1,TRBJ1-1,TRBV19,CASRLTGGSDEAFF,TGTGCCAGTAGGCTGACAGGGGGAAGTGATGAAGCTTTCTTT
once,-,TRBJ1-1,TRBV4-3,CASSPIGRMANTEAFF,TGCGCCAGCAGCCCGATCGGACGGATGGCAAACACTGAAGCTTTCTTT
once,-,TRBJ2-2,TRBV27,CASSFKGQGRAGELFF,TGTGCCAGCAGTTTTAAGGGCCAGGGACGCGCCGGGGAGCTGTTTTTT
-,-,TRBJ2-5,TRBV6-5,CASSPNNRQGLYF,TGTGCCAGCAGTCCTAATAATCGACAGGGACTGTACTTC
-,-,TRBJ1-2,TRBV6-5,CASSYRNYGYTF,TGTGCCAGCAGTTATAGAAACTATGGCTACACCTTC
-,TRBD1,TRBJ1-2,TRBV19,CASSQGVNYGYTF,TGTGCCAGTAGCCAGGGGGTTAACTATGGCTACACCTTC
once,-,TRBJ2-7,TRBV3-1/TRBV3-2,CASSLPGQGFYEQYF,TGTGCCAGCAGCCTCCCCGGCCAGGGTTTTTACGAGCAGTACTTC
-,-,TRBJ2-7,TRBV11-2,CASSLENEQYF,TGTGCCAGCAGCTTAGAAAACGAGCAGTACTTC
-,-,TRBJ2-5,TRBV9,CASSVYGETQYF,TGTGCCAGCAGCGTATACGGGGAGACCCAGTACTTC
-,TRBD2,TRBJ2-2,TRBV5-4,CASSPWASGGTGELFF,TGTGCCAGCAGCCCTTGGGCCAGCGGGGGCACCGGGGAGCTGTTTTTT
-,TRBD2,TRBJ2-1,TRBV7-2,CASSLVGLAGGNEQFF,TGTGCCAGCAGCTTAGTTGGCCTAGCGGGAGGGAATGAGCAGTTCTTC
few,TRBD1,TRBJ2-7,TRBV27,CASSDGTGGYEQYF,TGTGCCAGCAGTGATGGGACAGGGGGGTACGAGCAGTACTTC
few,TRBD1,TRBJ1-3,TRBV15,CATRAGDRAGNTIYF,TGTGCCACCCGCGCGGGGGACAGGGCTGGAAACACCATATATTTT
-,TRBD1,TRBJ2-3,TRBV9,CASSEGAISTDTQYF,TGTGCCAGCAGCGAGGGGGCTATTAGCACAGATACGCAGTATTTT